This T cell receptor beta chain comes out of a study of blood T cell repertoires in COVID-19. Study as a whole: The cDNA or gDNA used as material had been derived from T cells, B-cell-depleted T cells, or PBMCs.

This CDR3 has 14 amino acids. Deletions cut 3 bases from V and 8 bases from J, with 16 bases between. Germline V gene lookup returns CDR1 ENHRY and CDR2 SYGVKD. Sequenced by immunoSEQ multiplex PCR; TCRdb stores in-frame clones only, minus some. The repertoire has 110,000 to 150,000 clones, roughly 91% of them found once; the top ten carry 2.5% to 3%. This receptor was identified in a man in his sixties with active or convalescent COVID-19. This chain uses TRBV10-3 with TRBJ1-2; unclear D gene. Sequencing was performed on peripheral blood. The CDR3: CAISDQAARRGYTF. The DNA of the CDR3 is TGTGCCATCAGTGACCAGGCCGCCCGGAGGGGCTACACCTTC.